Shown below are 4 T cell receptor beta chains from a single sample sequenced in a study of blood T cell repertoires in COVID-19. The method was immunoSEQ multiplex PCR; TCRdb's version includes in-frame clones alone and lacks a portion of them. The table lists under 350,000 clones, approximately 86% of them singletons. The material sequenced was peripheral blood. These receptors were taken from a man aged 18 to 30 with active or convalescent COVID-19.

The CDR3 DNA follows: TGTGCCAGCAGTTACAAAATACAGGGAGAGAAGCAGTACTTC. It specifies CASSYKIQGEKQYF. The gene calls are TRBV6-6 and TRBJ2-7, with D possibly matching TRBD1 (6 bases). V lost 2 bases and J lost 8, with 16 bases in between. This CDR3 contains 14 residues. CDR1 and CDR2 (germline): MNHNY, SVGAGI (reference sequence).

This clone came up once. The chain joins TRBV7-9 to TRBJ2-7; a possible D gene is TRBD2 (6 bases). The germline V gene has CDR1 SEHNR and CDR2 FQNEAQ (reference sequence). The CDR3 is 14 residues long. Trimming pared 7 bases from V and 3 bases from J, leaving 16 bases between. CDR3 residues: CASTRGGFNYEQYF. The CDR3 DNA follows: TGTGCCAGCACCCGAGGAGGGTTTAACTACGAGCAGTACTTC.

The rearrangement uses TRBV28 and TRBJ1-4; 7 bases line up with TRBD1. The CDR3 has 13 amino acids. Germline V gene lookup returns CDR1 MDHEN and CDR2 SYDVKM. V dropped 8 bases and J dropped 6; count of bases not matched to a gene: 6. The CDR3 DNA is TGTGCCAGCCACGTGCAGGGGGATGAAAAACTGTTTTTT. Protein sequence: CASHVQGDEKLFF.

V gene TRBV19 combines with J gene TRBJ2-1; 7 nucleotides line up with TRBD1. The CDR3 has 13 amino acids. Germline assignment: CDR1 LNHDA and CDR2 SQIVND (reference sequence). V lost 8 bases and J lost 6; bases outside the gene matches: 7. CDR3 protein: CASRQGTVNEQFF. CDR3 sequence (DNA): TGTGCCAGTCGCCAGGGGACAGTCAATGAGCAGTTCTTC.